Listed below are T cell receptor beta chains from one sample, sequenced in a study of T cells after posttransplantation cyclophosphamide. Libraries were prepared by immunoSEQ multiplex PCR; TCRdb keeps only in-frame clonotypes and omits some of them. The table lists approximately 47,000 clones, roughly 92% of them singletons. Sequenced input: PBMCs. The receptors were sampled from a woman aged 45-65 years in good health and a related stem cell transplant donor. The CDR3 runs from the conserved cysteine through the conserved F or W. Each record gives: D gene, clone size, V gene, J gene, CDR3 protein, CDR3 DNA. A D gene is named only where the DNA matches it firmly. Some rows mark clone size as missing; the rest say once, few, many or name a class of expanded clone.

NA	once	TRBV29-1	TRBJ1-5	CSVEGDSGNQPQHF	TGCAGCGTGGAAGGGGACTCGGGCAATCAGCCCCAGCATTTT
NA	NA	TRBV2	TRBJ1-5	CASSLLREDNQPQHF	TGTGCCAGCAGTCTTCTCAGGGAGGACAATCAGCCCCAGCATTTT
TRBD1	NA	TRBV2	TRBJ2-7	CASSEPPGTGIYEQYF	TGTGCCAGCAGTGAACCCCCCGGGACAGGGATCTACGAGCAGTACTTC
NA	few	TRBV6-4	TRBJ1-1	CASSRLGDTEAFF	TGTGCCAGCAGTAGACTTGGCGACACTGAAGCTTTCTTT
NA	NA	TRBV28	TRBJ2-7	CASSTPEVEQYF	TGTGCCAGCAGCACCCCCGAGGTCGAGCAGTACTTC
NA	NA	TRBV7-9	TRBJ2-7	CASSLTDSVYEQYF	TGTGCCAGCAGCTTGACGGACAGCGTGTACGAGCAGTACTTC
NA	NA	TRBV6-6	TRBJ2-1	CASSYWGGAGPREQFF	TGTGCCAGCAGTTACTGGGGTGGGGCAGGCCCAAGGGAGCAGTTCTTC
NA	once	TRBV7-9	TRBJ2-7	CASRLGRLGEQYF	TGTGCCAGCAGATTGGGCCGCTTAGGAGAGCAGTACTTC
NA	NA	TRBV28	TRBJ2-5	CASSLIPTYENFQETQYF	TGTGCCAGCAGTTTAATACCCACCTACGAAAATTTCCAAGAGACCCAGTACTTC
TRBD1	NA	TRBV18	TRBJ1-5	CASSPGQGIAQPQHF	TGTGCCAGCTCACCTGGACAGGGGATAGCTCAGCCCCAGCATTTT
NA	NA	TRBV11-3	TRBJ2-1	CASSFRGNEQFF	TGTGCCAGCAGCTTCCGAGGGAATGAGCAGTTCTTC
TRBD2	once	TRBV4-2	TRBJ2-7	CASSQGGGPAYEQYF	TGTGCCAGCAGCCAAGGGGGGGGACCGGCCTACGAGCAGTACTTC
NA	NA	TRBV19	TRBJ2-2	CATQDGVGGELFF	TGTGCCACCCAAGACGGGGTTGGCGGGGAGCTGTTTTTT
NA	NA	TRBV6-4	TRBJ1-1	CASKLTGMNTEAFF	TGTGCCAGCAAATTGACAGGCATGAACACTGAAGCTTTCTTT
NA	NA	TRBV9	TRBJ1-2	CASSVDFQTNYGYTF	TGTGCCAGCAGCGTAGATTTCCAAACTAACTATGGCTACACCTTC
TRBD1	once	TRBV6-5	TRBJ2-7	CASREDRSSYEQYF	TGTGCCAGCAGAGAGGACAGGAGCTCCTACGAGCAGTACTTC
TRBD1	NA	TRBV7-9	TRBJ1-2	CASSSTGQVYGYTF	TGTGCCAGCAGCTCCACCGGACAGGTCTATGGCTACACCTTC
NA	NA	TRBV25-1	TRBJ2-2	CASSLEGAPNTGELFF	TGTGCCAGCAGTCTGGAGGGGGCCCCTAACACCGGGGAGCTGTTTTTT
NA	NA	TRBV5-1	TRBJ2-5	CASIPYPGGAEETQYF	TGCGCCAGCATCCCTTATCCGGGGGGCGCGGAGGAGACCCAGTACTTC
NA	NA	TRBV30	TRBJ1-2	CAWSEGSGYTF	TGTGCCTGGAGTGAGGGGTCTGGCTACACCTTC
NA	NA	TRBV2	TRBJ1-3	CASSEWQAEGGNTIYF	TGTGCCAGCAGTGAATGGCAGGCAGAAGGTGGAAACACCATATATTTT
TRBD1	NA	TRBV25-1	TRBJ1-2	CASSAGQLNYGYTF	TGTGCCAGCAGTGCGGGACAGCTCAACTATGGCTACACCTTC
NA	once	TRBV4-2	TRBJ1-1	CASSQGIQANAEAFF	TGTGCCAGCAGCCAAGGTATACAGGCGAACGCTGAAGCTTTCTTT
TRBD1	few	TRBV5-1	TRBJ2-6	CASSWRQGLSGANVLTF	TGCGCCAGCAGCTGGAGACAGGGGTTATCTGGGGCCAACGTCCTGACTTTC
NA	NA	TRBV27	TRBJ2-7	CASSLVSSLSSYEQYF	TGTGCCAGCAGTTTAGTCTCTAGTCTAAGCTCCTACGAGCAGTACTTC
NA	medium-sized	TRBV6-5	TRBJ2-7	CASSYGASSYEQYF	TGTGCCAGCAGTTATGGCGCTAGCTCCTACGAGCAGTACTTC
TRBD1	NA	TRBV27	TRBJ2-7	CASSFHRDREDEQYF	TGTGCCAGCAGTTTCCACCGGGACAGGGAAGACGAGCAGTACTTC
TRBD1	NA	TRBV5-1	TRBJ1-1	CASSWDRPNTEAFF	TGCGCCAGCAGCTGGGACAGGCCGAACACTGAAGCTTTCTTT
TRBD1	NA	TRBV28	TRBJ1-6	CASSSIVDRGNNSPLHF	TGTGCCAGCAGTTCCATCGTGGACAGGGGTAATAATTCACCCCTCCACTTT
NA	NA	TRBV5-5	TRBJ2-5	CASSLTGVYRDEQYF	TGTGCCAGCAGCTTGACGGGGGTCTACCGAGATGAGCAGTACTTC
NA	NA	TRBV5-6	TRBJ2-5	CASSFAGVETQYF	TGTGCCAGCAGCTTCGCAGGGGTAGAGACCCAGTACTTC
NA	NA	TRBV2	TRBJ1-2	CASGTPNGGYGYTF	TGTGCCAGCGGGACACCCAACGGCGGCTATGGCTACACCTTC
NA	once	TRBV6-5	TRBJ2-4	CASSTSGHPDIQYF	TGTGCCAGCAGTACTTCTGGACATCCGGACATTCAGTACTTC
NA	NA	TRBV30	TRBJ2-7	CAWSVNLSVYVQYF	TGTGCCTGGAGTGTAAATTTGTCTGTTTATGTGCAGTACTTC
NA	NA	TRBV5-4	TRBJ1-1	CASSLANNRRTEAFF	TGTGCCAGCAGCTTGGCCAATAACAGGCGGACTGAAGCTTTCTTT
NA	NA	TRBV7-6	TRBJ1-6	CASSPGGARNSPLHF	TGTGCCAGCAGCCCCGGGGGGGCGAGAAATTCACCCCTCCACTTT
TRBD1	NA	TRBV5-6	TRBJ2-7	CASSLLQGIDEQYF	TGTGCCAGCAGCTTGTTACAGGGGATCGACGAGCAGTACTTC
NA	few	TRBV25-1	TRBJ1-1	CASGENTEAFF	TGTGCCAGCGGAGAGAACACTGAAGCTTTCTTT
NA	NA	TRBV5-1	TRBJ2-1	CASSSAYNEQFF	TGCGCCAGCAGCTCTGCCTACAATGAGCAGTTCTTC
TRBD1	NA	TRBV5-1	TRBJ1-5	CASSGTGGQNQPQHF	TGCGCCAGCAGCGGGACAGGGGGCCAGAATCAGCCCCAGCATTTT
NA	NA	TRBV10-3	TRBJ1-5	CAISESTRVQPQHF	TGTGCCATCAGTGAGTCGACTCGGGTTCAGCCCCAGCATTTT
TRBD1	NA	TRBV5-1	TRBJ2-7	CASSTRTGGDEQYF	TGCGCCAGCAGCACCAGGACAGGTGGCGACGAGCAATACTTC
TRBD1	NA	TRBV5-1	TRBJ1-4	CASSPGVPGQYLEKLFF	TGCGCCAGCAGCCCTGGAGTCCCGGGACAGTACTTAGAAAAACTGTTTTTT
NA	NA	TRBV18	TRBJ1-3	CASSPQQGNDGNTIYF	TGTGCCAGCTCACCACAACAGGGTAATGATGGAAACACCATATATTTT
NA	NA	TRBV19	TRBJ2-2	CASSPGQTTGELFF	TGTGCCAGTAGTCCCGGACAGACTACCGGGGAGCTGTTTTTT
TRBD1	NA	TRBV5-4	TRBJ1-1	CASSLGTGRAEAFF	TGTGCCAGCAGCTTGGGGACAGGGAGGGCTGAAGCTTTCTTT
NA	once	TRBV21-1	TRBJ1-5	CASSIRTGLRPQHF	TGTGCCAGCAGCATCCGGACAGGGTTGAGGCCCCAGCATTTT
NA	NA	TRBV19	TRBJ2-7	CASSPVRGPTYEQYF	TGTGCCAGTAGTCCGGTCAGGGGCCCCACCTACGAGCAGTACTTC
TRBD2	NA	TRBV2	TRBJ2-5	CASSGGLAGETQYF	TGTGCCAGCAGTGGGGGACTAGCGGGAGAGACCCAGTACTTC
TRBD1	NA	TRBV30	TRBJ2-7	CAWKQGDYEQYF	TGTGCCTGGAAACAGGGGGATTACGAGCAGTACTTC
NA	NA	TRBV19	TRBJ1-4	CASSMGAGSNEKLFF	TGTGCCAGTAGTATGGGGGCCGGCTCTAATGAAAAACTGTTTTTT
TRBD2	NA	TRBV28	TRBJ2-5	CASSLVPGGETQYF	TGTGCCAGCAGTTTAGTTCCGGGAGGAGAGACCCAGTACTTC
TRBD1	NA	TRBV6-1	TRBJ1-5	CASSEPGTGSQPQHF	TGTGCCAGCAGTGAACCTGGGACAGGGAGTCAGCCCCAGCATTTT
NA	NA	TRBV5-1	TRBJ2-5	CASSLAGQTVQETQYF	TGCGCCAGCAGCTTGGCAGGACAGACCGTCCAAGAGACCCAGTACTTC
TRBD1	NA	TRBV5-1	TRBJ2-6	CASSTAGTGVPGANVLTF	TGCGCCAGCAGCACGGCCGGGACAGGGGTGCCGGGGGCCAACGTCCTGACTTTC
TRBD1	NA	TRBV19	TRBJ2-1	CASRSSRDSINEQFF	TGTGCCAGTAGAAGCTCCCGGGACAGCATCAATGAGCAGTTCTTC
TRBD1	NA	TRBV4-1	TRBJ2-7	CASSQTRTGGYYEQYF	TGCGCCAGCAGCCAAACAAGGACAGGGGGCTACTACGAGCAGTACTTC
TRBD1	NA	TRBV5-1	TRBJ2-5	CASSLPGSGTGVETQYF	TGCGCCAGCAGTTTGCCGGGCTCCGGGACAGGGGTTGAGACCCAGTACTTC
NA	NA	TRBV7-9	TRBJ2-7	CASSPGGQLGYEQYF	TGTGCCAGCAGCCCCGGGGGGCAACTGGGATACGAGCAGTACTTC
TRBD1	NA	TRBV5-1	TRBJ1-1	CASHSGTGWTEAFF	TGCGCCAGCCACTCCGGGACAGGGTGGACTGAAGCTTTCTTT